Listed below are T cell receptor beta chains from one sample, sequenced in a study of T cell responses to AZD1222 COVID-19 vaccine. Profiled with immunoSEQ multiplex PCR; TCRdb holds only in-frame clones, not every one. The data contain 140,000 or so clones, approximately 89% of them singletons. This sample comprised peripheral blood, obtained 28 days after the second AZD1222 dose. Receptors originate from an adult who received the AZD1222 COVID-19 vaccine. Each CDR3 is given without its conserved first and last residue. The D gene is left open where the match is weak.

j_call	v_call	d_call	cdr3_aa
TRBJ1-1	TRBV30	.	AWSEVLGSHTEAF
TRBJ1-5	TRBV15	TRBD1	ATSRGTGMGNQPQH
TRBJ1-2	TRBV18	TRBD1	ASSPSDRETYGYT
TRBJ1-1	TRBV6-2/TRBV6-3	.	ASSYPNTEAF
TRBJ1-1	TRBV10-2	.	ASSEQGVNTEAF
TRBJ1-1	TRBV2	.	ASKVVRYEAF
TRBJ1-2	TRBV6-5	.	ASTQGRARGYT
TRBJ2-7	TRBV4-2	TRBD2	ASSQELAVAYEQY
TRBJ2-7	TRBV11-3	TRBD1	ASSKDRGREQY
TRBJ2-7	TRBV27	TRBD1	ASSLTRGRGQYEQY
TRBJ2-3	TRBV6-6	.	ASNKRSVADTQY
TRBJ1-5	TRBV18	TRBD1	ASSAVWTGSFSHQPQH
TRBJ2-2	TRBV4-1	.	ASSQHLYPLQTNTGELF
TRBJ1-2	TRBV11-2	.	ASSSIRGNVSGYT
TRBJ1-5	TRBV5-1	.	ASSIGADDNQPQH
TRBJ2-7	TRBV4-2	.	ASSQGNPTGLRGEQY
TRBJ1-2	TRBV29-1	TRBD1	SATGAGGGGGYT
TRBJ2-1	TRBV14	.	ASTPGLGYNEQF
TRBJ2-2	TRBV12-3/TRBV12-4	.	ASSFSRQGLF
TRBJ2-1	TRBV28	.	ASSLLGSSSYNEQF
TRBJ2-1	TRBV7-3	TRBD2	ASSSGLASNEQF
TRBJ1-6	TRBV3-1/TRBV3-2	.	ASRHGDRPIYNSPLH
TRBJ1-5	TRBV10-3	.	AISEGGINQPQH
TRBJ1-2	TRBV27	.	ASSLLAQGSSYGYT
TRBJ2-6	TRBV3-1/TRBV3-2	TRBD1	ASSPRGQGGNVLT
TRBJ2-5	TRBV2	TRBD2	ASRGHRGGREETQY
TRBJ1-2	TRBV30	.	AWSVAVYGYT
TRBJ2-7	TRBV12-3/TRBV12-4	.	ASSFHGTYEQY
TRBJ1-1	TRBV2	TRBD1	ASRKRTGEPEAF
TRBJ2-2	TRBV27	.	ASTAQGQFISVNTGELF
TRBJ2-7	TRBV15	.	ATSSRQGPNEQY
TRBJ2-5	TRBV7-9	.	ASSPDSQETQY
TRBJ2-1	TRBV18	TRBD2	ASSPRRGLAGERDEQF
TRBJ2-7	TRBV7-9	TRBD2	ASSSDGLAGVYEQY
TRBJ2-7	TRBV7-9	TRBD1	ASGNQGAVYEQY
TRBJ1-1	TRBV7-2	.	ASSLAGDTEAF
TRBJ1-4	TRBV7-8	.	ASSLGTPEKLF
TRBJ2-5	TRBV7-9	TRBD1	ASSPGQGARETQY
TRBJ1-4	TRBV28	TRBD1	ASSLEGASNEKLF
TRBJ1-2	TRBV6-5	.	ASSPGQLNYGYT
TRBJ1-2	TRBV6-5	TRBD1	ASRQGLYGYT
TRBJ1-2	TRBV2	TRBD1	ASSEQGVVNGYT
TRBJ2-3	TRBV30	.	AWSGDFTDTQY
TRBJ2-7	TRBV4-1	.	ASSPGKGSSYEQY
TRBJ2-5	TRBV7-2	.	ASSLAGSRDTNLRWGWTQY
TRBJ1-6	TRBV5-5	.	ASSLDVYSYNSPLH
TRBJ1-5	TRBV28	.	ASSLGVGNQPQH
TRBJ1-2	TRBV4-2	TRBD1	ASSQGTGLVYGYT
TRBJ2-2	TRBV4-2	.	ASSQAGRHTGELF
TRBJ2-3	TRBV5-4	TRBD2	ASSLAGADTQY
TRBJ2-1	TRBV7-2	.	ASSLGGWNEQF
TRBJ2-1	TRBV19	TRBD2	ASSMASGTYSSYNEQF
TRBJ2-3	TRBV28	.	ASSSPGTGTDTQY